These 29 T cell receptor beta chains were sequenced from one sample in a study of cytomegalovirus exposure and HLA in healthy donors. PCR primers comprised 60 Vbeta and 13 Jbeta primers. TCRdb's copy holds only in-frame clones and misses some; the assay was immunoSEQ multiplex PCR. The profile covers about 140,000 clones, with 70% to 90% appearing a single time and 4.3% taken by the ten largest. The sample consisted of PBMCs. The receptors here all came from a woman between 40 and 55 years old in good health and CMV-seropositive.

The V call is TRBV7-2, the J call TRBJ1-1; no clear D. The V gene lost 1 base and the J gene lost 5 bases, with 8 bases spanning the gap. In germline, CDR1 is SGHTA, CDR2 FQGNSA. The CDR3 has 13 residues. The chain's CDR3 is CASSLVGQTEAFF. The CDR3 coding sequence is TGTGCCAGCAGCTTAGTTGGGCAGACTGAAGCTTTCTTT.

The chain employs TRBV29-1 and TRBJ2-1, with 7 bases matching TRBD2. CDR3 length: 16 residues. Unmatched junction bases numbered 8, after V lost 3 bases and J lost 0 bases. Germline V lookup: CDR1 SQVTM, CDR2 ANQGSEA. The CDR3 bases are TGCAGCGTTGACCCTCTAGCGGATAACTCCTACAATGAGCAGTTCTTC. Encoded protein: CSVDPLADNSYNEQFF.

The chain links TRBV18 to TRBJ1-6, with D possibly matching TRBD1 (5 bases). The CDR3 totals 15 residues. The germline V and J ends were trimmed by 3 bases and 10 bases, with 16 bases remaining between them. Looked up from germline, CDR1 is KGHSH and CDR2 is LQKENI. CDR3 nucleotide sequence: TGTGCCAGCTCACCTCAGGGAGGGTTTCTGTCACCCCTCCACTTT. Translated: CASSPQGGFLSPLHF.

The chain carries TRBV5-1 and TRBJ1-1, with D possibly TRBD1 on 6 matching bases. The length of the CDR3 is 15 residues. Looked up from germline, CDR1 is SGHRS and CDR2 is YFSETQ. V lost 4 bases, J lost 1 base, and 14 bases lay in between. DNA of the CDR3: TGCGCCAGCAGCGAACGGACAGATTCGAACACTGAAGCTTTCTTT. Translated: CASSERTDSNTEAFF.

The rearrangement links TRBV7-2 to TRBJ2-5; 8 bases align to TRBD2. J lost 5 bases, V lost 5 bases, and 7 bases had no gene match. CDR1 is SGHTA and CDR2 is FQGNSA in the germline V gene. The CDR3 has 14 residues. The CDR3 region is CASSLWTGGETQYF. CDR3 DNA: TGTGCCAGCAGCCTCTGGACGGGAGGGGAGACCCAGTACTTC.

This clone was counted between two and nine times. V usage is TRBV19 and J usage is TRBJ2-6; TRBD1 agrees at 7 bases. CDR1 is LNHDA, CDR2 SQIVND, per germline (reference sequence). The junction had 2 bases not matched to a gene; V was cut back by 6 bases and J by 0 bases. There are 15 residues in the CDR3. The CDR3 region is CASRRDSSGANVLTF. The CDR3 DNA is TGTGCCAGTAGGAGGGACAGCTCTGGGGCCAACGTCCTGACTTTC.

This clone was seen a few times. The gene calls are TRBV4-3 and TRBJ1-6, with D perhaps matching TRBD1 (5 bases). CDR3 length: 14 amino acids. Trimming left V 2 bases short and J 7 bases short, with 9 bases between. CDR1 is LGHNA, CDR2 YSLEER, per germline. In DNA form, the CDR3 reads TGCGCCAGCAGCCAACCACAGGCGAATTCACCCCTCCACTTT. Translated, it gives CASSQPQANSPLHF.

This sequence joins TRBV20-1 and TRBJ1-1; the D is unclear. This CDR3 is 11 amino acids long. The germline CDR1 and CDR2 sequences are DFQATT and SNEGSKA (reference sequence). Trimming took 4 bases from V and 9 from J, leaving 12 bases between them. The CDR3 sequence is CSATYSPQAFF. The CDR3 nucleotides are TGCAGTGCTACGTACAGTCCCCAAGCTTTCTTT.

To note about this clone: It is likely a read error, because the conserved phenylalanine at the end of the CDR3 is missing. The chain uses TRBV28 and TRBJ1-2; 9 positions agree with TRBD1. The CDR3 has 15 residues. The ends lost 2 bases at V and 6 bases at J; junction bases unmatched: 7. Germline V gene lookup returns CDR1 MDHEN and CDR2 SYDVKM. CDR3 in DNA: TGTGCCAGCAGTTTACCCCTAGGACAGGGGAATGGCTACACCCTC. Protein product: CASSLPLGQGNGYTL.

V and J are TRBV7-8 and TRBJ2-7; no clear D. The germline gives CDR1 SGHVS, CDR2 FQNEAQ. The CDR3 sequence is 14 residues long. V lost 1 base and J 1 base, leaving 8 bases between the germline ends. The CDR3 is CASSLGHRSYEQYF. In DNA form, the CDR3 reads TGTGCCAGCAGCTTAGGGCACAGATCCTACGAGCAGTACTTC.

The rearrangement uses TRBV4-2 and TRBJ2-3; the match to TRBD1 covers 9 bases. Looked up from germline, CDR1 is LGHNA and CDR2 is YNFKEQ. V lost 4 bases and J lost 6; bases outside the gene matches: 11. This CDR3 spans 16 amino acids. CDR3 region: CASSPDYGTGRDTQYF. CDR3 nucleotides: TGTGCCAGCAGCCCAGACTATGGGACAGGGAGGGATACGCAGTATTTT.

V usage is TRBV5-1 and J usage is TRBJ2-1; D is perhaps TRBD2 (5 bases). The CDR3 has 15 residues. The germline V gene has CDR1 SGHRS and CDR2 YFSETQ. The ends were cut back, 1 base at V and 0 bases at J, with 8 bases in the middle. The CDR3 sequence is CASSLPGSSYNEQFF. The CDR3 region has the DNA TGCGCCAGCAGCTTGCCGGGGAGCTCCTACAATGAGCAGTTCTTC.

V gene TRBV14 combines with J gene TRBJ2-7; D is uncertain. The CDR3 has 12 amino acids. Trimming shortened V by 4 bases and J by 6 bases, and 10 bases separated the two germline ends. In germline, CDR1 is SGHDN, CDR2 FVKESK. The DNA of the CDR3 is TGTGCCAGCAGCCCAGGTTACACCGAGCAGTACTTC. Amino acids: CASSPGYTEQYF.

V is TRBV2 and J is TRBJ2-1; 12 bases align to TRBD2. V was clipped by 8 bases and J by 7 bases; unmatched bases: 6. Germline lookup yields CDR1 SNHLY and CDR2 FYNNEI. The CDR3 extends over 14 amino acids. The CDR3 DNA sequence: TGTGCCAGCGGCATGACTAGCGGGAGTAATGAGCAGTTCTTC. Translating it yields CASGMTSGSNEQFF.

V and J are TRBV7-2 and TRBJ2-7, with a weak D call TRBD1 (7 bases). The CDR3 runs 18 residues. Deletions cut 4 bases from V and 7 bases from J, with 29 bases between. Germline CDR1 reads SGHTA; CDR2 reads FQGNSA. CDR3 sequence reads: CASSSRGLSGGGLWEQYF. The DNA for the CDR3 is TGTGCCAGCAGCTCCCGGGGGTTATCTGGAGGGGGCTTATGGGAGCAGTACTTC. The variable domain in full, with the rest retrieved from reference TRBV7-2 and TRBJ2-7, is GAGVSQSPSNKVTEKGKDVELRCDPISGHTALYWYRQSLGQGLEFLIYFQGNSAPDKSGLPSDRFSAERTGGSVSTLTIQRTQQEDSAVYLCASSSRGLSGGGLWEQYFGPGTRLTVT.

The chain couples TRBV1 to TRBJ2-1; the DNA was not used to check the table's D call, TRBD2. TRBV1 is a pseudogene locus. CDR3 length: 17 residues. CDR3 DNA: TGCACCAGCAGCCAAGGGGGGGGGACTAGCGAATACAATGAGCAGTTCTTC. This codes for CTSSQGGGTSEYNEQFF.

This rearrangement joins TRBV7-2 to TRBJ2-1, with D hard to call. Germline V gene sequence: CDR1 SGHTA, CDR2 FQGNSA. Trimming shortened V by 5 bases and J by 6 bases, and 11 bases separated the two germline ends. This CDR3 is built from 13 residues. CDR3 loop: CASSLPSSNEQFF. CDR3 in DNA: TGTGCCAGCAGCCTCCCCTCTTCCAATGAGCAGTTCTTC.

This chain links TRBV5-1 with TRBJ2-3; 8 nucleotides agree with TRBD1. Trimming cost V 4 bases and J 0 bases; bases outside gene matches: 13. The germline gives CDR1 SGHRS, CDR2 YFSETQ. This CDR3 is built from 18 residues. Here the CDR3 DNA reads TGCGCCAGCAGCCGGGGCGGACAGGGCACTACTAGCACAGATACGCAGTATTTT. Its protein product is CASSRGGQGTTSTDTQYF.

This clone was recorded once. In DNA, the CDR3 is TGCGCCAGCAGCCAAGATTTGCACGGCACCGGGGAGCTGTTTTTT. Protein: CASSQDLHGTGELFF. V and J are TRBV4-1 and TRBJ2-2, with no clear D. This CDR3 contains 15 residues. Germline CDR1 is MGHRA and CDR2 is YSYEKL. Trimming took 0 bases from V and 4 from J, leaving 9 bases between them.

DNA for the CDR3: TGTGCCAGCAGTTCGCTTGGACAGGGCCTACTAGGTACGCAGTATTTT. This gives the protein CASSSLGQGLLGTQYF. V gene TRBV6-5 combines with J gene TRBJ2-3; 8 nucleotides agree with TRBD1. CDR1 and CDR2 (germline): MNHEY, SVGAGI. The CDR3 has 16 residues. V trimming: 4 bases; J trimming: 8 bases; junction bases outside the gene matches: 14.

Written as DNA, the CDR3 is TGTGCCAGCAGACATATCTACAATGAGCAGTTCTTC. Encoded protein: CASRHIYNEQFF. The chain couples TRBV11-2 to TRBJ2-1; no firm D call. CDR1 and CDR2 from the germline V gene are SGHAT and FQNNGV. V shed 6 bases and J shed 3 bases, with 6 bases lying between them. The CDR3 has 12 residues.

The chain recombines TRBV2 with TRBJ2-1; 8 bases align to TRBD2. The CDR3 consists of 19 residues. Germline CDR1 and CDR2: SNHLY and FYNNEI. Trimming at V came to 4 bases and at J to 1 base, leaving 15 bases not matched to a gene. CDR3 region: CASSGVSGLAGGSYNEQFF. CDR3 sequence (DNA): TGTGCCAGCAGTGGGGTTTCGGGGCTAGCGGGTGGGTCCTACAATGAGCAGTTCTTC.

The chain uses TRBV28 and TRBJ2-3; perhaps TRBD1 as D (5 bases). There are 14 residues in the CDR3. Germline loops: CDR1 MDHEN, CDR2 SYDVKM. Trimming pared 4 bases from V and 4 bases from J, leaving 12 bases between. The CDR3 spells CASSSGQVPDTQYF. The CDR3 coding sequence is TGTGCCAGCAGTTCAGGGCAGGTCCCAGATACGCAGTATTTT.

The rearrangement joins TRBV9 to TRBJ2-1; 8 bases map to TRBD2. The germline gives CDR1 SGDLS, CDR2 YYNGEE. J was trimmed by 5 bases and V by 0 bases; bases with no gene match: 10. CDR3 length equals 17 residues. The CDR3 DNA follows: TGTGCCAGCAGCGTAGACCCAGCGGGGGCCACTAACAATGAGCAGTTCTTC. Its translation is CASSVDPAGATNNEQFF.

This clone was observed once. This chain joins TRBV25-1 and TRBJ1-4, with 9 nucleotides matching TRBD1. Unmatched junction bases numbered 11, after V lost 3 bases and J lost 15 bases. Per the germline V gene, CDR1 is MGHDK and CDR2 is SYGVNS. The CDR3 has 14 amino acids. The CDR3 loop reads CASSDMGQGSPVFF. The CDR3 DNA is TGTGCCAGCAGTGATATGGGACAGGGCTCCCCGGTGTTTTTT.

The chain has TRBV7-9 and TRBJ2-7, with D unresolved. Trimming stripped 5 bases from V and 4 bases from J, with 9 bases between. This CDR3 is built from 12 residues. Per the germline V gene, CDR1 is SEHNR and CDR2 is FQNEAQ (reference sequence). The chain's CDR3 is CASSHTPYEQYF. The CDR3 coding sequence is TGTGCCAGCAGCCATACACCGTACGAGCAGTACTTC.

The chain links TRBV5-4 to TRBJ1-6, with D hard to call. Germline V lookup: CDR1 SGHNT, CDR2 YYREEE (reference sequence). The CDR3 totals 14 residues. Between the trimmed V and J ends, which lost 2 bases and 9 bases, there was a span of 12 bases. CDR3 in amino acids: CASSLAVDRSPLHF. The CDR3 region has the DNA TGTGCCAGCAGCTTAGCGGTGGACCGTTCACCCCTCCACTTT.

J is TRBJ2-1 and V is TRBV6-4, with D possibly matching TRBD2 (6 bases). V dropped 3 bases and J dropped 9 bases, with 15 bases sitting between them. The CDR3 is 14 amino acids. Germline CDR1 MRHNA, CDR2 SNTAGT. CDR3 in DNA: TGTGCCAGCAGTGATATGGGAGGAACAGGTGAGCAGTTCTTC. As protein: CASSDMGGTGEQFF.

This chain uses TRBV9 with TRBJ1-6, with 10 positions matching TRBD1. Trimming cost V 4 bases and J 5 bases; bases outside gene matches: 6. Per the germline V gene, CDR1 is SGDLS and CDR2 is YYNGEE. CDR3 length equals 16 residues. CDR3 nucleotides: TGTGCCAGCAGCCCAACGGGACAGGGGAATAATTCACCCCTCCACTTT. Protein product: CASSPTGQGNNSPLHF.